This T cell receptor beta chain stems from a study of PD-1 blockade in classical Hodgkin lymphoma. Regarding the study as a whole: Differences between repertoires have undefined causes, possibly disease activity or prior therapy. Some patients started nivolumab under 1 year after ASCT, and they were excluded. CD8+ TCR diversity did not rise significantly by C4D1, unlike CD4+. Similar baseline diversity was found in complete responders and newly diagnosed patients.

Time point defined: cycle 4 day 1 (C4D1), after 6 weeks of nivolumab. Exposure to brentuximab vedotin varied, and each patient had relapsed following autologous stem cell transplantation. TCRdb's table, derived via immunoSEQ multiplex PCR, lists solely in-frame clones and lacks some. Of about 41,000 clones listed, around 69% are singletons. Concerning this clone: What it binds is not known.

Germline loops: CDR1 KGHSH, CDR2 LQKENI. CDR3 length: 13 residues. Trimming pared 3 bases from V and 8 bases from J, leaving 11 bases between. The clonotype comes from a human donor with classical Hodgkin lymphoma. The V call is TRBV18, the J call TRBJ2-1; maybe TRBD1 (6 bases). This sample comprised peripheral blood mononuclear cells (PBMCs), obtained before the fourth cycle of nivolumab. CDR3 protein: CASSPEQGDEQFF. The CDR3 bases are TGTGCCAGCTCACCGGAACAGGGCGATGAGCAGTTCTTC.